This T cell receptor beta chain emerged from a study of T cell changes during pregnancy in multiple sclerosis. The CDR3 totals 16 residues. Per the germline V gene, CDR1 is SGHTA and CDR2 is FQGNSA. Trimming took 5 bases from V and 0 from J; bases not matched to a gene: 5. This clone was observed a single time. TCRdb's table, derived via immunoSEQ multiplex PCR, lists solely in-frame clones and lacks some. The table shows roughly 77,000 clones, with roughly 92% occurring only once. The chain is built from TRBV7-2 and TRBJ2-3; 10 bases align to TRBD2. The sequencing used peripheral blood, collected in the second trimester of pregnancy. This receptor was identified in a female donor with multiple sclerosis, enrolled in a pregnancy study. In DNA, the CDR3 is TGTGCCAGCAGCCTACGACTAGCGGGTAGCACAGATACGCAGTATTTT. The encoded protein is CASSLRLAGSTDTQYF.